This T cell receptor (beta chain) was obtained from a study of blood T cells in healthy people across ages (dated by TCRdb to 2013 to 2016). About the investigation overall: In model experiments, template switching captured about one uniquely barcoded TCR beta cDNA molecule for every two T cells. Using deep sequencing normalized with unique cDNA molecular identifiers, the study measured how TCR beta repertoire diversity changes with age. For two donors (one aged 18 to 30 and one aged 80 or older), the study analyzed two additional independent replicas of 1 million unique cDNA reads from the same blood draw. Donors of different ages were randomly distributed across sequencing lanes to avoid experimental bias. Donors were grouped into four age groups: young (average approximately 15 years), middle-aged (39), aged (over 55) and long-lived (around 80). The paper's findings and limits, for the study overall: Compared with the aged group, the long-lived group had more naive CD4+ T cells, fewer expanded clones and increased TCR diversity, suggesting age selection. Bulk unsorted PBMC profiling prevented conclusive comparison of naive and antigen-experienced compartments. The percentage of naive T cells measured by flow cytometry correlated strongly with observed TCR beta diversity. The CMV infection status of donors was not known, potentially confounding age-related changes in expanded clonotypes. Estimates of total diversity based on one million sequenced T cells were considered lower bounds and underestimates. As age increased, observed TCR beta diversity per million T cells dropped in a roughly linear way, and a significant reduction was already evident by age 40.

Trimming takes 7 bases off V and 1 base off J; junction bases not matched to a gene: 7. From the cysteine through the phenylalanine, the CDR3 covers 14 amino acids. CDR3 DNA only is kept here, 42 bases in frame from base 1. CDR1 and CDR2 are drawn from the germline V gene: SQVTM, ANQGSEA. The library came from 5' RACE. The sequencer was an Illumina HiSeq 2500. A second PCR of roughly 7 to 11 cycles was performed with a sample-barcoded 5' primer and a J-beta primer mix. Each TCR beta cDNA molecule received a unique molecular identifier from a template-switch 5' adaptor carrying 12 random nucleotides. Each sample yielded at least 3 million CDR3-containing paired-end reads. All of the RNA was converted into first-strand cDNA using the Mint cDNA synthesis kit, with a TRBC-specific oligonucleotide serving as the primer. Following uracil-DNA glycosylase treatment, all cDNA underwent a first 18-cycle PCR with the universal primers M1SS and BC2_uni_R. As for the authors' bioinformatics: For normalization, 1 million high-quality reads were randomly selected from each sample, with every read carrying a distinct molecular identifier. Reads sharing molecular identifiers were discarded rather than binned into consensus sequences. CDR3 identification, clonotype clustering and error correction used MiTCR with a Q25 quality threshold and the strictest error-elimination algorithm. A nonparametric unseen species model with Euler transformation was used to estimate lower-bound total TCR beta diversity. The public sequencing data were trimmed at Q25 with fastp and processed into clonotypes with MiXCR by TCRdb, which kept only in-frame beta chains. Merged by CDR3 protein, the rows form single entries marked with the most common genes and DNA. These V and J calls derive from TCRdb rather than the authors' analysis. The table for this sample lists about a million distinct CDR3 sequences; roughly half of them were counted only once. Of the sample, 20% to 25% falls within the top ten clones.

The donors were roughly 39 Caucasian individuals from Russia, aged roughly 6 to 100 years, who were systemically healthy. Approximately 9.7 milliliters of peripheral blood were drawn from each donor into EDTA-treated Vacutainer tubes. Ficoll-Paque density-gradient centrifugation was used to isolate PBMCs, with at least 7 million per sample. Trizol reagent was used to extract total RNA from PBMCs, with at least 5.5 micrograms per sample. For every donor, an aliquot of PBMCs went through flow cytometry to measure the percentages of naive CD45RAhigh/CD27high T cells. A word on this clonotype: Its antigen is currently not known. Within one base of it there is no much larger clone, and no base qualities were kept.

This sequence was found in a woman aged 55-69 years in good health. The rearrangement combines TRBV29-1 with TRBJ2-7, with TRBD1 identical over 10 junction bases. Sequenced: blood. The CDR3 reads CSARGQGVSYEQYF. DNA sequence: TGCAGCGCCCGAGGACAGGGGGTTTCCTACGAGCAGTACTTC.